A single sample gave rise to the 12 T cell receptor beta chains below, sequenced in a study of T cell responses to AZD1222 COVID-19 vaccine. This table comes from immunoSEQ multiplex PCR, and its TCRdb copy is limited to in-frame clones, with some not included. The sample comprises around 140,000 clones, more than 85% of which are singletons, and less than 6.5% rests with the top ten. This specimen consisted of peripheral blood, obtained on day 0 of AZD1222 vaccination. These receptors originate from an adult in good health.

This chain links TRBV2 with TRBJ2-3, with D possibly being TRBD2 (5 bases). CDR1 is SNHLY and CDR2 is FYNNEI in the germline V gene. The CDR3 spans 16 residues. V was shortened by 4 bases and J by 2 bases, with 16 bases between the two germline ends. CDR3 protein: CASSAGRPLATDTQYF. The CDR3 DNA is TGTGCCAGCAGTGCTGGTAGGCCTCTAGCCACAGATACGCAGTATTTT.

The chain carries TRBV2 and TRBJ1-1, with D perhaps TRBD1 (5 bases). The length of the CDR3 is 13 residues. With 8 bases removed from V and 3 bases from J, the gap between germline ends came to 13 bases. Germline V CDR1 and CDR2: SNHLY, FYNNEI. This CDR3 is CASSGPRDTEAFF. The CDR3, as DNA: TGTGCCAGCTCAGGCCCCAGGGACACTGAAGCTTTCTTT.

This chain joins TRBV29-1 and TRBJ2-7; 7 nucleotides align to TRBD1. The junction had 10 bases not matched to a gene; V was cut back by 6 bases and J by 5 bases. The CDR3 sequence is 13 residues long. From germline, CDR1 is SQVTM and CDR2 ANQGSEA. DNA for the CDR3: TGCAGCGTGGCTCGAGGACAGGAGGACGAGCAGTACTTC. Residues: CSVARGQEDEQYF.

The rearrangement uses TRBV28 and TRBJ2-7; D is unclear. CDR1 and CDR2 from the germline V gene are MDHEN and SYDVKM. CDR3 length: 10 residues. V was cut by 4 bases and J by 6 bases, with 4 bases left in between. As DNA, the CDR3 is TGTGCCAGCAGTTCAGCCGAGCAGTACTTC. This codes for CASSSAEQYF.

The V gene is TRBV5-4, the J gene TRBJ2-3; D gene uncertain. The CDR3 extends over 12 amino acids. V lost 4 bases and J 2 bases, leaving 5 bases between the germline ends. Germline CDR1 is SGHNT and CDR2 is YYREEE (reference sequence). The CDR3 DNA is TGTGCCAGCAGCCTTAACACAGATACGCAGTATTTT. Its protein product is CASSLNTDTQYF.

The V and J genes are TRBV7-9 and TRBJ2-3, with 8 bases lining up with TRBD2. Looked up from germline, CDR1 is SEHNR and CDR2 is FQNEAQ (reference sequence). The V segment lost 1 base and the J segment 4 bases; nucleotides outside the gene matches: 10. CDR3 length: 17 amino acids. The CDR3 bases are TGTGCCAGCAGCTTAGATGGAAGGCGGGAGGTAGCAGATACGCAGTATTTT. Protein: CASSLDGRREVADTQYF.

The V and J genes are TRBV28 and TRBJ1-2, with TRBD1 as a possible D gene (5 bases). Trimming shortened V by 11 bases and J by 0 bases, and 13 bases separated the two germline ends. Per germline, CDR1 MDHEN and CDR2 SYDVKM. The CDR3 has 13 amino acids. CDR3 nucleotides: TGTGCCGTCTGGGGGGGAGCTAACTATGGCTACACCTTC. Translating gives CAVWGGANYGYTF.

This chain joins TRBV28 and TRBJ2-7; D may be TRBD2 (6 bases). Germline V gives CDR1 MDHEN, CDR2 SYDVKM. This CDR3 has 14 residues. V lost 11 bases, J lost 0 bases, and 17 bases lay in between. CDR3 DNA sequence: TGTGCCGTTCAGAACGGGCGGGACTCCTACGAGCAGTACTTC. Translating it yields CAVQNGRDSYEQYF.

The chain links TRBV3-1 (or the pseudogene TRBV3-2) to TRBJ1-2; D ambiguous. CDR3 length: 15 amino acids. The germline V gene has CDR1 LGHDT and CDR2 YNNKEL (reference sequence). V was pared by 0 bases and J by 10 bases, with 18 bases between. The CDR3 DNA reads TGTGCCAGCAGCCAAGAGGGCAGCACCAGCAACCCCTACACCTTC. Translation gives CASSQEGSTSNPYTF.

The genes are TRBV5-6 and TRBJ2-3; D perhaps matches TRBD2 (5 bases). The CDR3 has 14 amino acids. Germline values: CDR1 SGHDT, CDR2 YYEEEE. With 0 bases removed from V and 5 bases from J, the gap between germline ends came to 10 bases. CDR3 sequence (DNA): TGTGCCAGCAGCTTGGCCCCCGGGGAAGATACGCAGTATTTT. Encoded protein: CASSLAPGEDTQYF.

This clone was seen only a few times. This chain links TRBV11-2 with TRBJ2-7; D not certain. V was shortened by 1 base and J by 6 bases, with 13 bases between the two germline ends. Looked up from germline, CDR1 is SGHAT and CDR2 is FQNNGV. The CDR3 contains 14 residues. As DNA, the CDR3 is TGTGCCAGCAGCTTAGCCGCCTTCTACTCCGAGCAGTACTTC. It translates to CASSLAAFYSEQYF.

V and J are TRBV2 and TRBJ1-5; 7 nucleotides align to TRBD1. Losses at the gene ends were 1 base for V and 3 bases for J; bases not matched to a gene: 3. The CDR3 is made up of 15 amino acids. The V gene's germline CDR1 is SNHLY and CDR2 FYNNEI. The CDR3 here is CASSEGRGNNQPQHF. Here the CDR3 DNA reads TGTGCCAGCAGTGAAGGCAGGGGGAACAATCAGCCCCAGCATTTT.